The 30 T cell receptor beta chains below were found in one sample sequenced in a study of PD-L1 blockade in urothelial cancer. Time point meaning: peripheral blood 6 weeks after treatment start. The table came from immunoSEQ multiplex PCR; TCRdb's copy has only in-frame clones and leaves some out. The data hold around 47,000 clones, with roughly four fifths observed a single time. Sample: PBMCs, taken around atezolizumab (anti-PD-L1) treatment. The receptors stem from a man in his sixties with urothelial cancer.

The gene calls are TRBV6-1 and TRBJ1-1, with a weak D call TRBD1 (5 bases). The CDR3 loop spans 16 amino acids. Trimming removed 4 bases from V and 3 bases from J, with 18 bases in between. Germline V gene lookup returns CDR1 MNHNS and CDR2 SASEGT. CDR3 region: CASSGHFGGGDTEAFF. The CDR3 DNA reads TGTGCCAGCAGTGGCCACTTCGGGGGTGGGGACACTGAAGCTTTCTTT.

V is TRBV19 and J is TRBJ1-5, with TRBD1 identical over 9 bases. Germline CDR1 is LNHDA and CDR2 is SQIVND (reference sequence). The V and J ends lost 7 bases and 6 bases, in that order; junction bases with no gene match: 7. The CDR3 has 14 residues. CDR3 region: CASIGQGPGQPQHF. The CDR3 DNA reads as TGTGCCAGTATTGGACAGGGGCCTGGTCAGCCCCAGCATTTT. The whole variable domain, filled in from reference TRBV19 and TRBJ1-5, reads DGGITQSPKYLFRKEGQNVTLSCEQNLNHDAMYWYRQDPGQGLRLIYYSQIVNDFQKGDIAEGYSVSREKKESFPLTVTSAQKNPTAFYLCASIGQGPGQPQHFGDGTRLSIL.

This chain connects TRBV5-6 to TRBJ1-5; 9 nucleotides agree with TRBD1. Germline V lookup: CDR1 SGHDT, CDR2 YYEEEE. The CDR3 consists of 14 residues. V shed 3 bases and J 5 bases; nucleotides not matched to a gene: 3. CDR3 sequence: CASSWGTGYQPQHF. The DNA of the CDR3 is TGTGCCAGCAGCTGGGGGACAGGGTATCAGCCCCAGCATTTT.

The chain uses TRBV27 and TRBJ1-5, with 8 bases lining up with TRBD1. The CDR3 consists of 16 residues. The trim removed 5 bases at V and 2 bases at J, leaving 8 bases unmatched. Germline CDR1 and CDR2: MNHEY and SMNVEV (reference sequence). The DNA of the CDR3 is TGTGCCAGCAGTCCCACGTCGACAGGGGGCAATCAGCCCCAGCATTTT. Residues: CASSPTSTGGNQPQHF.

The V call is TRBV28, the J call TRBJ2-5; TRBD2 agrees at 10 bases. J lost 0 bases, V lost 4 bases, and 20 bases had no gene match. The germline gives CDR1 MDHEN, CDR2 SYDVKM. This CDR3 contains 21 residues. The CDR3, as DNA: TGTGCCAGCAGTTCCGGGGTTAGCGGGGGGCGATTGTTACGGTACCAAGAGACCCAGTACTTC. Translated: CASSSGVSGGRLLRYQETQYF. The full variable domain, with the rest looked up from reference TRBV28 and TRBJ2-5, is DVKVTQSSRYLVKRTGEKVFLECVQDMDHENMFWYRQDPGLGLRLIYFSYDVKMKEKGDIPEGYSVSREKKERFSLILESASTNQTSMYLCASSSGVSGGRLLRYQETQYFGPGTRLLVL.

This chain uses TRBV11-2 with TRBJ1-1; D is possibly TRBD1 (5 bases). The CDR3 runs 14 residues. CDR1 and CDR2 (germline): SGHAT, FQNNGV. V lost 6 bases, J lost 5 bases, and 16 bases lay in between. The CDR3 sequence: CASRPAGGGTEAFF. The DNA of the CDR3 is TGTGCCAGCAGGCCAGCGGGGGGGGGTACTGAAGCTTTCTTT.

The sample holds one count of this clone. The CDR3 protein is CASSLMTGSYEQYF. The DNA for the CDR3 is TGTGCCAGCAGCCTGATGACAGGCTCCTACGAGCAGTACTTC. The rearrangement links TRBV11-2 to TRBJ2-7, with D perhaps TRBD1 (6 bases). This CDR3 is built from 14 residues. CDR1 and CDR2 (germline): SGHAT, FQNNGV. V lost 5 bases and J 0 bases, leaving 11 bases between the germline ends.

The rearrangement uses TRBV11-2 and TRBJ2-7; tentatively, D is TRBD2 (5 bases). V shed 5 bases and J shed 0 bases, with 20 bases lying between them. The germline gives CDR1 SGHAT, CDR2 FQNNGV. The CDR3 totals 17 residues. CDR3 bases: TGTGCCAGCAGCCCCGGACTGCGGCCCCGTAGCTCCTACGAGCAGTACTTC. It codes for CASSPGLRPRSSYEQYF. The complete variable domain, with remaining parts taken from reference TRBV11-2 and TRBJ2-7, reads EAGVAQSPRYKIIEKRQSVAFWCNPISGHATLYWYQQILGQGPKLLIQFQNNGVVDDSQLPKDRFSAERLKGVDSTLKIQPAKLEDSAVYLCASSPGLRPRSSYEQYFGPGTRLTVT.

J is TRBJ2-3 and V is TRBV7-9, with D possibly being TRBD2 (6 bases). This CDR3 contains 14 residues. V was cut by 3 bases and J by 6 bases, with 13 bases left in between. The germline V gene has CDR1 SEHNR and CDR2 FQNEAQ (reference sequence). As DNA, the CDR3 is TGTGCCAGCAGCTTTTCGGGAGTGGGCGATACGCAGTATTTT. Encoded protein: CASSFSGVGDTQYF. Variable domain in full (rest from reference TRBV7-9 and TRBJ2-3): DTGVSQNPRHKITKRGQNVTFRCDPISEHNRLYWYRQTLGQGPEFLTYFQNEAQLEKSRLLSDRFSAERPKGSFSTLEIQRTEQGDSAMYLCASSFSGVGDTQYFGPGTRLTVL.

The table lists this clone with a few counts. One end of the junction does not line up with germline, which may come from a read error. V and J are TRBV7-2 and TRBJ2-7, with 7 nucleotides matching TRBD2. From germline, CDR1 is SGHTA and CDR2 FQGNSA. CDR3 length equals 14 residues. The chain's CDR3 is CASSPGREYRVKLF. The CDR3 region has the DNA TGTGCCAGCAGCCCGGGGCGGGAGTATCGGGTTAAGCTATTC.

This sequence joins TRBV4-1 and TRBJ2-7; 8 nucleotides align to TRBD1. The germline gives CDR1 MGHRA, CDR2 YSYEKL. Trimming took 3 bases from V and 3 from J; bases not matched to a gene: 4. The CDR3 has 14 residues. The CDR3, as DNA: TGCGCCAGCAGCCAGGAAGGACAGGGCTACGAGCAGTACTTC. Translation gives CASSQEGQGYEQYF.

The DNA for the CDR3 is TGTGCCAGCAGCTTTACAGGGTTCGAGCAGTACTTC. Translated, it gives CASSFTGFEQYF. V usage is TRBV5-8 and J usage is TRBJ2-7, with D maybe TRBD1 (6 bases). The CDR3 runs to 12 residues. Germline CDR1 is SGHTS and CDR2 is YDEGEE. Trimming cost V 2 bases and J 6 bases, with 9 bases left between them.

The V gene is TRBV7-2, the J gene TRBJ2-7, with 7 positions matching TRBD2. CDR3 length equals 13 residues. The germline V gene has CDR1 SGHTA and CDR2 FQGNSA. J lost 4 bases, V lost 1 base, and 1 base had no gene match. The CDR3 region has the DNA TGTGCCAGCAGCTTAGTCGGGGGGTACGAGCAGTACTTC. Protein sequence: CASSLVGGYEQYF.

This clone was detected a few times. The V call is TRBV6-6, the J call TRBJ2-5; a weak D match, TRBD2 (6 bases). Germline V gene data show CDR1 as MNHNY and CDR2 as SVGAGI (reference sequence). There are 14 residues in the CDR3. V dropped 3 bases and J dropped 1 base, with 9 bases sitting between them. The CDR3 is CASSYMGGQETQYF. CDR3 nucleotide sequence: TGTGCCAGCAGTTATATGGGGGGCCAAGAGACCCAGTACTTC.

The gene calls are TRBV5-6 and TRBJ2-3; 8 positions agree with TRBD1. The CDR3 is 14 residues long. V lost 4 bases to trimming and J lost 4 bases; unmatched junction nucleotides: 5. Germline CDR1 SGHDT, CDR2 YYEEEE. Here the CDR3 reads CASSHPGGSDTQYF. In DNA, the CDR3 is TGTGCCAGCAGCCACCCAGGGGGCTCAGATACGCAGTATTTT.

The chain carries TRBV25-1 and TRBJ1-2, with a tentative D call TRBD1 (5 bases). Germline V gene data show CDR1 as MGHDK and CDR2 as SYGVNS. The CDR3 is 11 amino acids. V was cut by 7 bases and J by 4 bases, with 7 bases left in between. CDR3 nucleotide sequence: TGTGCCAGCACGGGGGGCTATGGCTACACCTTC. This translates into CASTGGYGYTF.

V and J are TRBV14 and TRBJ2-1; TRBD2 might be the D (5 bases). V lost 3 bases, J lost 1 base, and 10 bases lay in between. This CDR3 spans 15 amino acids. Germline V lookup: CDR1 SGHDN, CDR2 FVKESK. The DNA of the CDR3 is TGTGCCAGCAGCCAGAGGGTGGGATCCTACAATGAGCAGTTCTTC. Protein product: CASSQRVGSYNEQFF.

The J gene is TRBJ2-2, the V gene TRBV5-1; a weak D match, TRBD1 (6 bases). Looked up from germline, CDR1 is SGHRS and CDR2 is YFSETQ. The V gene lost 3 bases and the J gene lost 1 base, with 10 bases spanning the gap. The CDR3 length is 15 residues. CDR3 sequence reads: CASSSSTGNTGELFF. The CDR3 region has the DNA TGCGCCAGCAGCTCCTCGACAGGGAACACCGGGGAGCTGTTTTTT.

CDR3 DNA: TGTGCCAGCAGCGGTTACGTACGAGGGGGACGCAGGAACACTGAAGCTTTCTTT. This gives the protein CASSGYVRGGRRNTEAFF. The chain links TRBV7-2 to TRBJ1-1; D perhaps matches TRBD1 (6 bases). This CDR3 has 18 amino acids. Germline CDR1 reads SGHTA; CDR2 reads FQGNSA. V lost 5 bases, J lost 1 base, and 23 bases lay in between.

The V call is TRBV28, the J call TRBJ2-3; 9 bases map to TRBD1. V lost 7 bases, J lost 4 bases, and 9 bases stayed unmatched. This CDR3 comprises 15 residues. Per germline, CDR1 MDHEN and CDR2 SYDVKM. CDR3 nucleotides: TGTGCCAGCATTGCATCCGGGACAGGGCCAGATACGCAGTATTTT. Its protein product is CASIASGTGPDTQYF.

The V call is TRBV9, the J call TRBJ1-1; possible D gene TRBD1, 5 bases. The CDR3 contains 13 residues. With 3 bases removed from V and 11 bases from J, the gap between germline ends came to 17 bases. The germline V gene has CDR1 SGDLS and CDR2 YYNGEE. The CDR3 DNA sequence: TGTGCCAGCAGCGCAGATAGCTTGGGGGGGGCTTTCTTT. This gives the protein CASSADSLGGAFF.

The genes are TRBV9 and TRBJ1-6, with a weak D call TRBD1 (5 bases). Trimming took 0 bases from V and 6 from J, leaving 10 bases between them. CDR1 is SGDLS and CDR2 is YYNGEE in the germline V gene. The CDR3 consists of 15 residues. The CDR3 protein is CASSVDQGFNSPLHF. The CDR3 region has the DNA TGTGCCAGCAGCGTAGATCAGGGATTTAATTCACCCCTCCACTTT.

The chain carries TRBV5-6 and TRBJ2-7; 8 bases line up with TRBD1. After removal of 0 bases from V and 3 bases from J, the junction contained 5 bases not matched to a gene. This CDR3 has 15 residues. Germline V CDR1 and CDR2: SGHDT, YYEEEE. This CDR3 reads CASSLDPGTGYEQYF. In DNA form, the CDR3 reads TGTGCCAGCAGCTTGGACCCCGGGACAGGCTACGAGCAGTACTTC.

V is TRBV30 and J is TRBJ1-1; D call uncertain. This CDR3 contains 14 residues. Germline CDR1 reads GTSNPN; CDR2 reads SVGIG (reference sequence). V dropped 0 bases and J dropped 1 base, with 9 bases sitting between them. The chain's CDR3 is CAWSVSNRNTEAFF. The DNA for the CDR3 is TGTGCCTGGAGTGTTTCCAACAGGAACACTGAAGCTTTCTTT.

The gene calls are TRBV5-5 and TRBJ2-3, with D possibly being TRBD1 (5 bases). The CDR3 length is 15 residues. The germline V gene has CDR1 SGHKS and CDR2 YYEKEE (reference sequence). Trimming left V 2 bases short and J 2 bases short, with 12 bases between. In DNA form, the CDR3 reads TGTGCCAGCAGCTTCTCAGGGTCCTACACAGATACGCAGTATTTT. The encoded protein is CASSFSGSYTDTQYF.

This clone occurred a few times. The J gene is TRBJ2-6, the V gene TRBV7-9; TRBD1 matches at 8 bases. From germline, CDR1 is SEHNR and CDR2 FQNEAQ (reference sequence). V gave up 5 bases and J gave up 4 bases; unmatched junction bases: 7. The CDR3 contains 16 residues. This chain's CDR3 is CASSVQGAPGANVLTF. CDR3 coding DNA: TGTGCCAGCAGCGTTCAGGGGGCGCCCGGGGCCAACGTCCTGACTTTC.

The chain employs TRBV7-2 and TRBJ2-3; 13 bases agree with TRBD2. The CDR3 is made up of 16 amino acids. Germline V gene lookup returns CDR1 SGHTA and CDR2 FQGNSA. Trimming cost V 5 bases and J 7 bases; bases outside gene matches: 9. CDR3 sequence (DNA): TGTGCCAGCAGCCCACTAGCGGGAGGGCCGATGAATACGCAGTATTTT. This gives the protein CASSPLAGGPMNTQYF.

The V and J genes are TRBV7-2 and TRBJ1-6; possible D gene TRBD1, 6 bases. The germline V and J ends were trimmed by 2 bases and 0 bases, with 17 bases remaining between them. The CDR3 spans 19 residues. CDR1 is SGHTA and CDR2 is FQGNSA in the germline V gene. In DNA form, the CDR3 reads TGTGCCAGCAGCTTAAAAGCAGGGGCCCTGAGCTCCTATAATTCACCCCTCCACTTT. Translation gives CASSLKAGALSSYNSPLHF.

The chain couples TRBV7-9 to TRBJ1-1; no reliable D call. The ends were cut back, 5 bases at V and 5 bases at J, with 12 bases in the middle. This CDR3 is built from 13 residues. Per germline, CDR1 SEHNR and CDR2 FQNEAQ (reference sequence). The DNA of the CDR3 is TGTGCCAGCAGCCAACACGAGGTTACTGAAGCTTTCTTT. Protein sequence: CASSQHEVTEAFF.

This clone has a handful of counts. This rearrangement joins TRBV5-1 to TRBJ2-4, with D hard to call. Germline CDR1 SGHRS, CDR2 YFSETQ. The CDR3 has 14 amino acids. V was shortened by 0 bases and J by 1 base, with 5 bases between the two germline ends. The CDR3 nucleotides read TGCGCCAGCAGCTTGGAAGCGGCCAAAAACATTCAGTACTTC. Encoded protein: CASSLEAAKNIQYF.